The subject of this entry is one T cell receptor beta chain. Trimming shortened V by 1 base and J by 0 bases, and 5 bases separated the two germline ends. Per germline, CDR1 SGHRS and CDR2 YFSETQ. CDR3 size: 14 residues. This sample was included in a study of technical replicates of blood from a handful of donors. Profiling relied on immunoSEQ multiplex PCR, and the TCRdb table lists in-frame clones only, not all of them. Here the sample spans roughly 62,000 clones, about 95% being singletons. The chain has TRBV5-1 and TRBJ1-3; D is unresolved. This TCR derives from a human donor in good health. Some clones in this sample may be carry-over from other donors' samples. Sequenced: PBMCs. The CDR3 here is CASSLLSSGNTIYF. The CDR3 nucleotides are TGCGCCAGCAGCTTGCTGAGCTCTGGAAACACCATATATTTT.